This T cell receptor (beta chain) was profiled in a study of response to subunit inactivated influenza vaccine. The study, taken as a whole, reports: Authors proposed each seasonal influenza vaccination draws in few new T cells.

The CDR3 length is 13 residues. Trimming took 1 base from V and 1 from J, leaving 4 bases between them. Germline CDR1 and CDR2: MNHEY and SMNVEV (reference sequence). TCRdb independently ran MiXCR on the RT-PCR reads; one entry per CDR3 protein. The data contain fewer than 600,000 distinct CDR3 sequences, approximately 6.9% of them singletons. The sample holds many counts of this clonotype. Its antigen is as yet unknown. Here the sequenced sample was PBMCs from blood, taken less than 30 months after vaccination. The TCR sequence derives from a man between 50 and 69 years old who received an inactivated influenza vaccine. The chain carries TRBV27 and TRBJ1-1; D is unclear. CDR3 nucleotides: TGTGCCAGCAGTTTATACAGGAACACTGAAGCTTTCTTT. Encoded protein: CASSLYRNTEAFF.